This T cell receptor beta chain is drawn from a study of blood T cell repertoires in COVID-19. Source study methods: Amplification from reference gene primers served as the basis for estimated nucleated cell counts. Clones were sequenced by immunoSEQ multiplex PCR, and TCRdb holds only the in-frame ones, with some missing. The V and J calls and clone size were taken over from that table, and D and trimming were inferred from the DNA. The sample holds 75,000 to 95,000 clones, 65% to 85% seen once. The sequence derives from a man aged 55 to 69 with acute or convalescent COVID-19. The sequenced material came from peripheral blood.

CDR3 amino acids: CASSQEGGLAEAFF. The CDR3 DNA reads TGCGCCAGCAGCCAAGAGGGGGGTCTGGCTGAAGCTTTCTTT. The chain carries TRBV4-1 and TRBJ1-1; the D gene is possibly TRBD1 (5 bases). Germline V CDR1 and CDR2: MGHRA, YSYEKL. The V and J ends lost 0 bases and 6 bases respectively, with 11 bases between them. This CDR3 is built from 14 residues.